The T cell receptor beta chain described here comes from a study of blood T cell repertoires in COVID-19. In the study overall: The study drew acute and convalescent COVID-19 samples from the United States, Italy and Spain.

From germline, CDR1 is MGHRA and CDR2 YSYEKL. This CDR3 is built from 15 residues. V lost 2 bases to trimming and J lost 5 bases, with 13 bases between them. Data came from immunoSEQ multiplex PCR; TCRdb stores just in-frame clones and leaves some out. Of about 37,000 clones in the sample, about nine tenths are singletons; the top ten hold around 5.7%. Sequenced material: peripheral blood. This chain links TRBV4-1 with TRBJ1-5, with D maybe TRBD1 (5 bases). The source of this sequence is a human donor in a cohort sampled during active COVID-19. CDR3: CASSQSQGSHQPQHF. CDR3 bases: TGCGCCAGCAGCCAATCTCAGGGTTCACATCAGCCCCAGCATTTT.